These 19 T cell receptor beta chains came from one sample sequenced in a study of blood T cell repertoires in COVID-19. TCRdb keeps only in-frame clones here, not all; method: immunoSEQ multiplex PCR. The table records some 300,000 clones, 70% to 90% of them present only once. The sample consisted of peripheral blood. The source of these receptors is a woman between 70 and 85 years old with COVID-19, enrolled during active disease.

The DNA of the CDR3 is TGCGCCAGCAGCCTAGGCGTTGGTCAGCCCCAGCATTTT. This sequence encodes CASSLGVGQPQHF. The chain has TRBV5-1 and TRBJ1-5; D unresolved. Trimming took off 4 bases at V and 6 bases at J, with 11 bases between the two ends. Germline CDR1 reads SGHRS; CDR2 reads YFSETQ. The CDR3 has 13 residues.

This clone was detected once. The genes are TRBV10-3 and TRBJ2-5, with 7 bases matching TRBD2. From germline, CDR1 is ENHRY and CDR2 SYGVKD. CDR3 length: 14 amino acids. The junction had 1 base not matched to a gene; V was cut back by 0 bases and J by 3 bases. CDR3 nucleotide sequence: TGTGCCATCAGTGAGTCGGGGAGGGAAGAGACCCAGTACTTC. Its protein is CAISESGREETQYF.

This chain uses TRBV6-5 with TRBJ1-2, with 7 bases matching TRBD1. The CDR3 is made up of 15 amino acids. Germline lookup yields CDR1 MNHEY and CDR2 SVGAGI. The V segment lost 5 bases and the J segment 6 bases; nucleotides outside the gene matches: 12. The CDR3: CASSPESRTGDGYTF. CDR3 nucleotides: TGTGCCAGCAGTCCCGAATCGAGGACAGGCGATGGCTACACCTTC.

The chain links TRBV25-1 to TRBJ1-5; TRBD1 matches at 9 bases. The CDR3 extends over 14 amino acids. Looked up from germline, CDR1 is MGHDK and CDR2 is SYGVNS. With V trimmed by 9 bases and J by 6 bases, 9 bases remained unmatched. DNA of the CDR3: TGTGCCAGTACTCCGGGACAGGGAGGTCAGCCCCAGCATTTT. Protein sequence: CASTPGQGGQPQHF. Variable domain in full (rest from reference TRBV25-1 and TRBJ1-5): EADIYQTPRYLVIGTGKKITLECSQTMGHDKMYWYQQDPGMELHLIHYSYGVNSTEKGDLSSESTVSRIRTEHFPLTLESARPSHTSQYLCASTPGQGGQPQHFGDGTRLSIL.

The V and J genes are TRBV3-1 (or the pseudogene TRBV3-2) and TRBJ2-7; D possibly corresponds to TRBD1 (5 bases). The germline V gene encodes CDR1 LGHDT and CDR2 YNNKEL (reference sequence). The CDR3 covers 15 residues. The V gene lost 1 base and the J gene lost 2 bases, with 12 bases spanning the gap. The CDR3 nucleotides are TGTGCCAGCAGCCAAGGTTCGGGCAGGGCCTACGAGCAGTACTTC. Translation: CASSQGSGRAYEQYF.

The CDR3 region has the DNA TGTGCCAGCAGTGAAATGGGACAGGAGAACTATGGCTACACCTTC. Its protein is CASSEMGQENYGYTF. V is TRBV6-1 and J is TRBJ1-2; 8 bases align to TRBD1. Germline CDR1 MNHNS, CDR2 SASEGT. V gave up 2 bases and J gave up 2 bases; unmatched junction bases: 4. This CDR3 spans 15 amino acids.

CDR3 loop: CASSLGGTSYNEQFF. CDR3 nucleotide sequence: TGTGCCAGTAGTCTAGGTGGGACAAGCTACAATGAGCAGTTCTTC. This rearrangement joins TRBV19 to TRBJ2-1; possibly TRBD1 for D (6 bases). V shed 5 bases and J shed 3 bases, with 14 bases lying between them. The V gene's germline CDR1 is LNHDA and CDR2 SQIVND (reference sequence). The CDR3 contains 15 residues.

The rearrangement links TRBV19 to TRBJ1-4, with 9 positions matching TRBD1. This CDR3 is built from 15 residues. Trimming cost V 6 bases and J 8 bases; bases outside gene matches: 10. Per germline, CDR1 LNHDA and CDR2 SQIVND (reference sequence). DNA of the CDR3: TGTGCCAGTAGCCTCTCCGGGACAGGGAGGGAAAAACTGTTTTTT. It translates to CASSLSGTGREKLFF.

CDR3 loop: CASSLAFVPDEQYF. CDR3 sequence (DNA): TGTGCCAGCAGCTTAGCCTTCGTCCCAGACGAGCAGTACTTC. The rearrangement uses TRBV11-2 and TRBJ2-7, with no clear D. Germline assignment: CDR1 SGHAT and CDR2 FQNNGV. V shed 1 base and J shed 5 bases, with 12 bases lying between them. The CDR3 is 14 amino acids.

This clone showed up just a few times. This chain links TRBV7-2 with TRBJ2-7, with a weak D call TRBD1 (6 bases). Trimming shortened V by 5 bases and J by 0 bases, and 14 bases separated the two germline ends. CDR1 and CDR2 (germline): SGHTA, FQGNSA. The CDR3 consists of 15 residues. Here the CDR3 DNA reads TGTGCCAGCAGCGATAACAGGGCCCTCTCCTACGAGCAGTACTTC. As protein: CASSDNRALSYEQYF.

The gene calls are TRBV29-1 and TRBJ1-1; D is unresolved. Germline CDR1 reads SQVTM; CDR2 reads ANQGSEA. With 4 bases removed from V and 0 bases from J, the gap between germline ends came to 6 bases. CDR3 length: 12 residues. The CDR3 region is CSVANLNTEAFF. The CDR3 coding sequence is TGCAGCGTTGCCAATTTGAACACTGAAGCTTTCTTT. Complete variable domain (other parts from reference TRBV29-1 and TRBJ1-1): SAVISQKPSRDICQRGTSLTIQCQVDSQVTMMFWYRQQPGQSLTLIATANQGSEATYESGFVIDKFPISRPNLTFSTLTVSNMSPEDSSIYLCSVANLNTEAFFGQGTRLTVV.

V gene TRBV28 combines with J gene TRBJ1-6, with D unclear. The ends were cut back, 3 bases at V and 12 bases at J, with 9 bases in the middle. The CDR3 sequence is 12 residues long. Germline lookup yields CDR1 MDHEN and CDR2 SYDVKM. CDR3 DNA: TGTGCCAGCAGTTTGGCAGACTTACCCCTCCACTTT. Translated, it gives CASSLADLPLHF.

This clone appeared a single time. V gene TRBV7-9 combines with J gene TRBJ2-3, with TRBD1 matching 7 bases. Germline CDR1 and CDR2: SEHNR and FQNEAQ (reference sequence). CDR3 size: 14 residues. The junction had 9 bases not matched to a gene; V was cut back by 8 bases and J by 4 bases. The CDR3 nucleotides read TGTGCCAGCCGAACAGGGGTGGTCCCAGATACGCAGTATTTT. Residues: CASRTGVVPDTQYF.

As concerns this clone: The sample contains more than one DNA sequence encoding this CDR3. V is TRBV29-1 and J is TRBJ2-4; D may be TRBD2 (7 bases). Trimming took off 3 bases at V and 4 bases at J, with 10 bases between the two ends. CDR1 is SQVTM and CDR2 is ANQGSEA in the germline V gene. This CDR3 region has 13 residues. For the CDR3, the DNA is TGCAGCGTTGAGGGGGGGCCAAAAAACATTCAGTACTTC. It yields the protein CSVEGGPKNIQYF. Full variable domain (remainder filled in from reference TRBV29-1 and TRBJ2-4): SAVISQKPSRDICQRGTSLTIQCQVDSQVTMMFWYRQQPGQSLTLIATANQGSEATYESGFVIDKFPISRPNLTFSTLTVSNMSPEDSSIYLCSVEGGPKNIQYFGAGTRLSVL.

The chain links TRBV7-9 to TRBJ2-5; no clear D gene. Germline assignment: CDR1 SEHNR and CDR2 FQNEAQ (reference sequence). The CDR3 runs to 13 residues. Trimming removed 1 base at V and 1 base at J, with 4 bases between. CDR3 DNA: TGTGCCAGCAGCTTAGGCAGCCAAGAGACCCAGTACTTC. Its translation is CASSLGSQETQYF. Based on the CDR3 plus reference TRBV7-9 and TRBJ2-5, the full variable domain is DTGVSQNPRHKITKRGQNVTFRCDPISEHNRLYWYRQTLGQGPEFLTYFQNEAQLEKSRLLSDRFSAERPKGSFSTLEIQRTEQGDSAMYLCASSLGSQETQYFGPGTRLLVL.

V usage is TRBV6-5 and J usage is TRBJ2-7; 8 bases are shared with TRBD1. V shed 2 bases, J shed 0 bases, and the junction held 6 bases outside the gene matches. The CDR3 length is 16 residues. Germline lookup yields CDR1 MNHEY and CDR2 SVGAGI. The CDR3 protein is CASSYGWTGSSYEQYF. CDR3 DNA: TGTGCCAGCAGTTACGGGTGGACAGGGAGCTCCTACGAGCAGTACTTC.

This clone was found once. This chain joins TRBV10-1 and TRBJ2-1; 8 positions match TRBD1. The CDR3 length is 14 residues. Trimming removed 0 bases from V and 7 bases from J; junction bases left unmatched: 2. The germline V gene encodes CDR1 WNHNN and CDR2 SYGVQD (reference sequence). The CDR3 is CASSESRGLNEQFF. CDR3 sequence (DNA): TGCGCCAGCAGTGAGTCCAGGGGGCTGAATGAGCAGTTCTTC.

This clone appeared once. This chain connects TRBV7-3 to TRBJ1-1, with 8 bases lining up with TRBD1. Germline assignment: CDR1 SGHTA and CDR2 FQGTGA. The junction had 12 bases not matched to a gene; V was cut back by 5 bases and J by 1 base. This CDR3 spans 17 amino acids. The DNA of the CDR3 is TGTGCCAGCAGCCCAAGGGCAGGGGGCTGGGCGAACACTGAAGCTTTCTTT. Translated: CASSPRAGGWANTEAFF.

The CDR3, as DNA: TGTGCCTGGAGGACCGGGACAGGGGGCGCCTACGAGCAGTACTTC. It yields the protein CAWRTGTGGAYEQYF. This sequence joins TRBV30 and TRBJ2-7, with 12 bases lining up with TRBD1. The CDR3 consists of 15 residues. V shed 3 bases and J 2 bases; nucleotides not matched to a gene: 5. Germline CDR1 is GTSNPN and CDR2 is SVGIG (reference sequence).